The source of this T cell receptor (beta chain) is a study of cytomegalovirus exposure and HLA in healthy donors (TCRdb year 2017). A note on the overall study: An earlier analysis of a few hundred of the donors reported 276 Gb of sequence data and 95 million to 130 million unique TCR beta sequences obtained from 180 million or so T cells. Along with the roughly 670-subject first cohort, a separate validation cohort of over a hundred different subjects was used. Of the roughly 400 genotyped donors, 75% to 85% were placed in the genetic ancestry cluster associated with self-reported Caucasian donors. Genome-wide SNP genotypes for about 60% of the roughly 670 donors were used in a later genetic analysis, which treated that subset as a discovery cohort. Among around 400 genotyped donors of the cohort, an average of approximately 240,000 unique TCR beta nucleotide sequences was sequenced per donor, of which 15% to 20% were non-productive. An earlier analysis of around 580 of the donors used high-throughput TCR beta sequencing to judge whether each TCR beta V gene segment behaved as functional or pseudogenic. High-throughput TCR immunosequencing, statistical association of individual TCRs with disease status, and machine learning were combined to predict cytomegalovirus infection status. HLA typing covered class I and class II loci at four-digit resolution. Every repertoire in the discovery cohort had been generated on one and the same sequencing platform. Several DR-DQ haplotypes were handled as single units for association and clustering because linkage in the cohort was strong. In a later analysis, previously published TCR beta repertoires from roughly 710 donors were re-analyzed and high-resolution HLA genotyping was added so that TCR occurrence patterns could be studied. Typing coverage differed by locus: A, B, C, DRB1 and DQB1 were typed in about 629-630 donors, DQA1 in 522, DPA1 in around 600, and DPB1 in about 450. Roughly 300 gigabases of sequencing data and around 80 million unique TCR sequences made up an early release that covered several hundred HLA-typed donors. Rather than drawing on any new phenotypic data, the later analysis identified candidate immune exposures from TCR beta sequences and the way those sequences occurred across donors. Using immunosequencing, the study profiled T cell repertoires from around 670 subjects and related those repertoires to cytomegalovirus serostatus. The study was designed to test whether signatures of past pathogen exposure could be identified by cataloging public T cell receptors. Donor age, sex, ethnicity and CMV serostatus were collected together with the repertoire data. Summary of the overall study and its limitations: Because counts were too low, roughly 17 rarely observed V segments, including chromosome 9 orphons, were left out of the earlier analysis of approximately 580 of the donors. Linkage disequilibrium might explain the correlated functional status among segregating V segments, but an unknown experimental factor could not be ruled out. For the cohort, immune exposure information was limited to CMV serostatus. An earlier analysis of approximately 540 of the donors showed that most TCR beta V segments appeared in productive rearrangements either about 87% or about 30% of the time, which broadly matched IMGT annotations. Because some donors lacked HLA typing at each locus, the association tests relied only on the typed subset. Specific HLA alleles were associated with 18,000 or so TCR beta sequences at a false discovery rate of 0.05 in a later analysis. Most CMV-associated TCR beta chains appeared to be HLA-restricted in a later analysis, and the HLA associations seemed to be driven largely by CMV exposure. A further reported finding was that TCR beta sequences accurately predicted the HLA-A and HLA-B alleles for most subjects in the first cohort. The 87-base-pair reads could not distinguish some IMGT-functional V segments, including TRBV6-2 and TRBV6-3, so those segments were excluded. In a later analysis, HLA-associated TCR beta chains were found to be more clonally expanded and to have lower generation probabilities than equally common non-associated chains. Compared with the approximately 720-donor mean, donors in an Asian-associated ancestry cluster had fewer N-insertions in productive TCRs, according to a later genetic analysis. The classifier was reported to diagnose cytomegalovirus status with high specificity and sensitivity in both the original and validation cohorts. In this cohort, only TCR beta chains were sequenced, and detectable features were limited by the absence of alpha or paired-chain data. In vitro tests confirmed that a few of the cytomegalovirus-associated TCR beta chains recognize cytomegalovirus antigens. Across donors, most TCR sequences were observed very rarely, whereas some public TCRs were present in many individuals. In a later analysis, TCR association rates were found to vary across HLA loci, with the most associated TCRs seen for DRB1 alleles and the fewest for HLA-C alleles. In the study, about 150 TCR beta chains were listed as associated with cytomegalovirus. According to the authors, the approach could potentially be generalized to other disease states and immunological phenotypes. In a later genetic analysis, a missense DCLRE1C variant was associated with V-gene and J-gene trimming of TCR beta chains, and the association was replicated in an independent cohort. A group of highly shared sequence variants was considered likely to be a technical artifact of the sequencing pipeline. Strong co-occurrence of HLA alleles, especially DR and DQ, made assigning TCR associations to individual alleles difficult. Presence/absence analyses assumed roughly uniform sequencing depth across donors, an assumption that may not hold. Several of the top co-occurrence clusters appeared to be linked to parvovirus B19, influenza, CMV and Epstein-Barr virus, according to a later analysis.

There are 14 amino acids in the CDR3, from cysteine to phenylalanine inclusive. Just the 42-base CDR3 DNA is kept, in frame starting at base 1. In the germline V gene, CDR1 corresponds to SGHDN and CDR2 to FVKESK. V is cut back by 5 bases and J by 8 bases, with 9 bases in the junction unmatched. In total, 630 or so healthy bone marrow donors made up the cohort. At the time of sampling, all cohort members were nominally healthy, though unrecorded immune exposures were likely present. The donor was CMV seronegative and was included in the group of over 300 seronegative cohort members. A peripheral blood sample was provided by each donor, and peripheral blood mononuclear cells were used for TCR beta sequencing. Genomic DNA extraction from the blood cell samples was performed with the Qiagen DNeasy Blood Extraction Kit. The library was prepared using the immunoSEQ multiplex PCR assay. The multiplex PCR relied on a mix of 60 forward primers for TCR Vbeta segments and 13 reverse primers for TCR Jbeta segments. The CDR3 region of rearranged TCR beta genes was amplified from genomic DNA with a multiplex PCR assay. Amplified TCR beta libraries were sequenced as 87-base-pair reads on the Illumina HiSeq System. The authors' analysis ran thus. Across the 700 or so repertoires, a later analysis counted some 81 million unique TCR beta chains, 9.5 million to 12 million of which were shared by at least two donors. Raw reads were error-corrected and collapsed into unique sequences with a nearest-neighbor algorithm that merged closely related sequences to remove PCR and sequencing errors. To assign V, D and J gene segments, CDR3 sequences were aligned to IMGT reference sequences. For a sequence to be retained, at least a six-nucleotide match to both a V gene segment and a J gene segment was required. A rearrangement counted as productive if the CDR3 had no stop codons and remained in frame with V and J, and every other rearrangement counted as non-productive. CDR3 was defined according to IMGT convention as the region running from the second conserved V-encoded cysteine to the conserved J-encoded phenylalanine. The earlier analysis of about 570 of the donors excluded any sequence lacking an unambiguous match to a single V gene segment. An earlier analysis of 587 of the donors classified V segments as functional when productive rearrangements were above 56.7% and as segregating when the standard deviation between donors was above 5%. A statistical classification framework was built for diagnosing cytomegalovirus status from the catalog of TCR beta chain sequences. In a later analysis, V and J genes were assigned by comparing TCR nucleotide sequences against IMGT/GENE-DB human TR gene sequences. Using the TCRdist pipeline, a later analysis assigned CDR3 sequences along with most-parsimonious VDJ recombination scenarios. In a later analysis, every TCR beta chain was defined by the combination of its CDR3 amino acid sequence and its V-gene family, and reads without a unique V-gene family were dropped. As a way to deal with suspected cross-contamination and a sequencing artifact, a later analysis dropped 450 to 600 nucleotide sequences that were highly shared and had low generation probability. In a later analysis, a clonal expansion index was calculated for each public chain from normalized within-repertoire ranks of inferred template counts. A later analysis computed generation probabilities with a VDJ recombination model fitted to out-of-frame rearrangements, and checked the results against IGoR. In a later analysis, TCR-TCR, TCR-HLA and TCR-CMV co-occurrence was scored with hypergeometric tests, and a repertoire-size bias correction was applied to TCR pairs. To estimate false discovery rates, a later analysis permuted the HLA or CMV assignments 20 times. A later analysis grouped co-occurring TCRs with DBSCAN, adding TCRdist sequence similarity when clustering within HLA-allele-positive subsets. Repertoires with fewer than 30,000 or more than 120,000 public chains were left out of co-occurrence clustering, as were about five repertoires with anomalous nucleotide sharing. Not all clones reach the TCRdb copy of this immuneACCESS table, which keeps in-frame sequences only. Checked studies attribute under half of the gap to unresolved V genes and leave the rest unexplained. V, J and clone size were drawn from that table, and D and trimming were deduced from the DNA. This sample is represented by about 190,000 clones; over 70% of them were singletons. The ten largest clones add up to over 3.5% of the sample.

Worth noting for this clone: The clone's antigen remains unknown. No per-base quality is available; no much larger clone lies one base away.

The receptor was derived from a man in his fifties in good health and CMV-seronegative. In this chain, TRBV14 is recombined with TRBJ1-2; TRBD1 agrees with 9 junctional bases. The sequenced sample consisted of PBMCs. The DNA sequence is given as TGTGCCAGCAGCAAGACAGGGGGACGGCGCGGCTACACCTTC. This sequence encodes CASSKTGGRRGYTF.